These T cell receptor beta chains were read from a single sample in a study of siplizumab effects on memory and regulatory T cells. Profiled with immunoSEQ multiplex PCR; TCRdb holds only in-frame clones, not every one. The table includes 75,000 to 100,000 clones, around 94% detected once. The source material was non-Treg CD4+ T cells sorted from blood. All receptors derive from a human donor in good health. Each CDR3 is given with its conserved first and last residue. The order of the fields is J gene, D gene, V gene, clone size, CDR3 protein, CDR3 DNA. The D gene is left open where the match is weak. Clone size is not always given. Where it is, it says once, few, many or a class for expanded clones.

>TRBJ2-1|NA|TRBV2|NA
CASSEISPVTYNEQFF
TGTGCCAGCAGTGAAATCAGTCCAGTAACCTACAATGAGCAGTTCTTC
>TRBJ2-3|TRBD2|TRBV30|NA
CAWSAGAGKTDTQYF
TGTGCCTGGAGTGCCGGAGCGGGAAAAACAGATACGCAGTATTTT
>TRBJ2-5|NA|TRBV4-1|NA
CASSQGHQGKETQYF
TGCGCCAGCAGCCAAGGGCATCAGGGCAAAGAGACCCAGTACTTC
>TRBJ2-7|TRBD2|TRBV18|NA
CASSPSGGGNYEQYF
TGTGCCAGCTCACCGTCGGGGGGAGGAAACTACGAGCAGTACTTC
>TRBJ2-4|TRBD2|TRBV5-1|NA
CASSPLLGGSNIQYF
TGCGCCAGCAGCCCCCTATTGGGCGGGAGTAACATTCAGTACTTC
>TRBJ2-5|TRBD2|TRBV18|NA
CASSLMTSGRDQETQYF
TGTGCCAGCTCACTCATGACTAGCGGGAGGGACCAAGAGACCCAGTACTTC
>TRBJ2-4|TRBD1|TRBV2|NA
CASRTGVDKNIQYF
TGTGCCAGCAGGACAGGGGTTGACAAAAACATTCAGTACTTC
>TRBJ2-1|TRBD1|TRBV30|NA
CAWARGQGNYNEQFF
TGTGCCTGGGCAAGGGGACAGGGTAACTACAATGAGCAGTTCTTC
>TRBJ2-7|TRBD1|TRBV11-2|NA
CASSSRDRGTYEQYF
TGTGCCAGCAGCTCTAGGGACAGGGGCACCTACGAGCAGTACTTC
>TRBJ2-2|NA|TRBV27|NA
CASSFGLALGELFF
TGTGCCAGCAGTTTCGGGCTAGCGCTCGGGGAGCTGTTTTTT
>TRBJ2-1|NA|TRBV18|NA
CASSPLARDNNEQFF
TGTGCCAGCTCACCACTGGCCAGGGACAACAATGAGCAGTTCTTC
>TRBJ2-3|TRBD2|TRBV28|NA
CASSLGGGSFADTQYF
TGTGCCAGCAGTTTAGGCGGCGGGAGTTTTGCGGATACGCAGTATTTT
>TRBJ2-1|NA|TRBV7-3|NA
CASSLGTQAYNEQFF
TGTGCCAGCAGCTTAGGGACTCAGGCGTACAATGAGCAGTTCTTC
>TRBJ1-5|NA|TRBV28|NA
CASRSGNQPQHF
TGTGCCAGCAGAAGTGGAAATCAGCCCCAGCATTTT
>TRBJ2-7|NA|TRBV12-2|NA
CASPPVGSSYRTYEQYF
TGTGCAAGTCCCCCAGTAGGGAGTTCTTACAGAACCTACGAGCAGTACTTC
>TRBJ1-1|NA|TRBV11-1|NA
CASSLNQNTEAFF
TGTGCCAGCAGCTTAAATCAGAACACTGAAGCTTTCTTT
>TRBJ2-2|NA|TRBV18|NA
CASSQLQNTGELFF
TGTGCCAGCTCACAGCTACAGAACACCGGGGAGCTGTTTTTT
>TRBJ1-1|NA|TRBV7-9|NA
CASPTGSYSMNTEAFF
TGTGCCAGTCCAACCGGCAGTTACTCCATGAACACTGAAGCTTTCTTT
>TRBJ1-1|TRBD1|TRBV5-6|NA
CASSIPGQGWTEAFF
TGTGCCAGCAGCATCCCGGGACAGGGGTGGACTGAAGCTTTCTTT
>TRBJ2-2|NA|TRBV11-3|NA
CASSLEGYTSRTGELFF
TGTGCCAGCAGCTTAGAAGGGTACACCTCTAGAACCGGGGAGCTGTTTTTT
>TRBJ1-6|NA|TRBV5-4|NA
CASSLIASGQINSPLHF
TGTGCCAGCAGCTTGATCGCGAGTGGACAGATTAATTCACCCCTCCACTTT
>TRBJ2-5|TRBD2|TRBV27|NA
CASSSRLAGGPGQETQYF
TGTGCCAGCAGTTCCCGACTAGCGGGAGGGCCGGGGCAAGAGACCCAGTACTTC
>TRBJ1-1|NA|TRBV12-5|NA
CASGVPGGTEAFF
TGTGCTAGTGGGGTCCCCGGCGGCACTGAAGCTTTCTTT
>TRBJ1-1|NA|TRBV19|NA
CATREAFF
TGTGCCACCAGGGAAGCTTTCTTT
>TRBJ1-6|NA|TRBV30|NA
CAWSRQDNSPLHF
TGTGCCTGGAGTAGACAGGACAATTCACCCCTCCACTTT
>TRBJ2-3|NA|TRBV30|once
CAWSVGLTTDTQYF
TGTGCCTGGAGTGTCGGGCTTACCACAGATACGCAGTATTTT
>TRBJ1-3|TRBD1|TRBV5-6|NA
CASSPTGSNGNTIYF
TGTGCCAGCAGCCCGACAGGGTCCAATGGAAACACCATATATTTT
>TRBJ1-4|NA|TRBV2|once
CASSERRTNEKLFF
TGTGCCAGCAGTGAACGACGGACTAATGAAAAACTGTTTTTT
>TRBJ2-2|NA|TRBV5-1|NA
CASSLAGNTGELFF
TGCGCCAGCAGCTTGGCAGGGAACACCGGGGAGCTGTTTTTT
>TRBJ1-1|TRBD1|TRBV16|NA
CASSPRQGTNTEAFF
TGTGCCAGCAGCCCACGACAGGGGACGAACACTGAAGCTTTCTTT
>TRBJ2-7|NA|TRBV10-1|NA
CASSDSYEQYF
TGCGCCAGCAGTGACTCCTACGAGCAGTACTTC
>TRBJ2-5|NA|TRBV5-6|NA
CASSFGTRGGETQYF
TGTGCCAGCAGCTTTGGGACACGAGGAGGAGAGACCCAGTACTTC
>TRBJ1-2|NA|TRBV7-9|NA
CASSLDGNYGYTF
TGTGCCAGCAGCTTGGACGGCAACTATGGCTACACCTTC
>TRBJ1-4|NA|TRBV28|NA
CASSPSGGRGEKLFF
TGTGCCAGCAGTCCGTCGGGAGGGAGGGGCGAAAAACTGTTTTTT
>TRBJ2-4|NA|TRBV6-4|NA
CASSDSMSTTQYF
TGTGCCAGCAGTGACTCGATGAGCACCACACAGTACTTC
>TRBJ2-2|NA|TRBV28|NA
CASSGGGAGTGELFF
TGTGCCAGCAGTGGGGGGGGCGCGGGCACCGGGGAGCTGTTTTTT
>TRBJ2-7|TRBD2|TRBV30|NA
CAWSVSRTSGSHSREQYF
TGTGCCTGGAGTGTATCTCGGACTAGCGGGAGTCACTCCCGCGAGCAGTACTTC
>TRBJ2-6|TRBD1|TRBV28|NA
CASSPGTAYSGANVLTF
TGTGCCAGCAGCCCGGGGACAGCTTACTCTGGGGCCAACGTCCTGACTTTC
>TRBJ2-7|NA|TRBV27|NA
CASTPGAPTAVTYEQYF
TGTGCCAGCACCCCCGGGGCACCGACAGCGGTGACCTACGAGCAGTACTTC
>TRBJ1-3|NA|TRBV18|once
CASSPPQGSGNTIYF
TGTGCCAGCTCACCACCACAAGGCTCTGGAAACACCATATATTTT
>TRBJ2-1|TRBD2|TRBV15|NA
CATSSRRLADYNEQFF
TGTGCCACCAGCTCCCGACGACTAGCGGATTACAATGAGCAGTTCTTC
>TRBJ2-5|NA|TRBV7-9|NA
CASSRPERQTPIQETQYF
TGTGCCAGCAGCCGACCGGAACGACAGACCCCAATTCAAGAGACCCAGTACTTC
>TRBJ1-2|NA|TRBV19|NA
CASSIRAAIIYGYTF
TGTGCCAGTAGTATTCGGGCAGCGATCATCTATGGCTACACCTTC
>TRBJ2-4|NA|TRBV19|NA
CASSIPGQKNIQYF
TGTGCCAGTAGTATACCCGGGCAGAAAAACATTCAGTACTTC
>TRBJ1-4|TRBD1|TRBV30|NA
CAWSTRGGNEKGLFF
TGTGCCTGGAGTACCAGGGGGGGGAATGAAAAAGGGCTGTTTTTT
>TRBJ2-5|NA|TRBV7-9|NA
CASSLDVGTQYF
TGTGCCAGCAGCTTAGATGTCGGGACCCAGTACTTC
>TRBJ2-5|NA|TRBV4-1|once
CASSPNAYQDSQETQYF
TGCGCCAGCAGCCCCAACGCTTATCAGGACAGCCAAGAGACCCAGTACTTC
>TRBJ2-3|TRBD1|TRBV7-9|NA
CASSPGDSSTDTQYF
TGTGCCAGCAGCCCCGGGGACAGCAGCACAGATACGCAGTATTTT
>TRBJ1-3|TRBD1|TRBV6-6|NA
CASTGDRSPSGNTIYF
TGTGCCAGCACCGGGGACAGGTCCCCCTCTGGAAACACCATATATTTT
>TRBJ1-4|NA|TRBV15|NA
CATSRGGPPFF
TGTGCCACCAGCAGAGGCGGTCCTCCGTTTTTT
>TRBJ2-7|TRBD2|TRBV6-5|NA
CASSSMTSGVTYEQYF
TGTGCCAGCAGTTCCATGACTAGCGGGGTTACCTACGAGCAGTACTTC
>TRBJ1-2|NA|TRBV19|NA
CASTRDGNYGYTF
TGTGCCAGTACCCGAGACGGTAACTATGGCTACACCTTC
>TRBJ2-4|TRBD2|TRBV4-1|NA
CASSHRPSGKNIQYF
TGCGCCAGCAGCCATCGGCCTAGCGGTAAAAACATTCAGTACTTC
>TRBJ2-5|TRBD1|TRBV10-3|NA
CAISGQGGQETQYF
TGTGCCATCAGTGGACAGGGGGGACAAGAGACCCAGTACTTC
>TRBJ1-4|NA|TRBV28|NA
CASSKGGGGNEKLFF
TGTGCCAGCAGCAAGGGAGGGGGGGGTAATGAAAAACTGTTTTTT